This passage covers 29 T cell receptor beta chains from one sample sequenced in a study of blood T cell repertoires in COVID-19. Profiled with immunoSEQ multiplex PCR; TCRdb holds only in-frame clones, not every one. This sample has around 100,000 clones; approximately 87% occur once, and the top ten carry roughly 13%. Sequencing was done on a sample of peripheral blood. These receptors were obtained from a human donor in a cohort sampled during active COVID-19.

The gene calls are TRBV7-2 and TRBJ2-2; TRBD2 is a possible D gene (5 bases). The CDR3 length is 15 residues. The germline CDR1 and CDR2 sequences are SGHTA and FQGNSA. Trimming left V 5 bases short and J 6 bases short, with 16 bases between. For the CDR3, the DNA is TGTGCCAGCAGCCCCGAGGCGTGGCGGGCCGGGGAGCTGTTTTTT. It codes for CASSPEAWRAGELFF.

The chain joins TRBV4-3 to TRBJ2-1; D may be TRBD2 (5 bases). The CDR3 is made up of 14 amino acids. The V gene lost 0 bases and the J gene lost 10 bases, with 13 bases spanning the gap. Germline CDR1 LGHNA, CDR2 YSLEER. The CDR3 region has the DNA TGCGCCAGCAGCCAAGATGGCCTAGCTAACGAGCAGTTCTTC. Residues: CASSQDGLANEQFF.

The gene calls are TRBV18 and TRBJ1-5; TRBD1 matches at 8 bases. The length of the CDR3 is 15 residues. The junction had 6 bases not matched to a gene; V was cut back by 6 bases and J by 2 bases. Germline values: CDR1 KGHSH, CDR2 LQKENI. CDR3: CASSTGASGNQPQHF. CDR3 nucleotides: TGTGCCAGCTCGACAGGGGCGTCGGGCAATCAGCCCCAGCATTTT.

The chain is built from TRBV27 and TRBJ1-1; TRBD1 agrees at 12 bases. Germline V gene lookup returns CDR1 MNHEY and CDR2 SMNVEV (reference sequence). This CDR3 has 18 amino acids. The junction had 15 bases not matched to a gene; V was cut back by 7 bases and J by 3 bases. The CDR3 coding sequence is TGTGCCAGCAAAAGGTATGGGACAGGGGGCGAGAGGGACACTGAAGCTTTCTTT. Residues: CASKRYGTGGERDTEAFF.

A few counts support this clone. This rearrangement joins TRBV3-1 (or the pseudogene TRBV3-2) to TRBJ1-5; D is perhaps TRBD1 (5 bases). The CDR3 contains 14 residues. CDR1 is LGHDT, CDR2 YNNKEL, per germline (reference sequence). With 4 bases removed from V and 3 bases from J, the gap between germline ends came to 10 bases. This CDR3 reads CASSPRQHNQPQHF. The CDR3 coding sequence is TGTGCCAGCAGCCCGAGACAGCACAATCAGCCCCAGCATTTT.

V usage is TRBV5-1 and J usage is TRBJ2-7; 13 nucleotides line up with TRBD2. Trimming took 4 bases from V and 6 from J; bases not matched to a gene: 7. From germline, CDR1 is SGHRS and CDR2 YFSETQ. CDR3 length: 15 residues. Here the CDR3 DNA reads TGCGCCAGCAGCCTGGGACTAGCGGGAATCGGCGAGCAGTACTTC. This codes for CASSLGLAGIGEQYF.

This sequence joins TRBV7-6 and TRBJ2-7; D might be TRBD1 (6 bases). The V end lost 5 bases, the J end lost 8 bases, and 13 bases lay between the germline ends. The germline gives CDR1 SGHVS, CDR2 FNYEAQ. The CDR3 contains 12 residues. CDR3: CASSATGVKQYF. In DNA form, the CDR3 reads TGTGCCAGCAGCGCGACAGGCGTCAAGCAGTACTTC.

In regard to this clone: Other DNA sequences in the sample encode the same CDR3. The chain employs TRBV5-1 and TRBJ2-1, with TRBD2 identical over 8 bases. This CDR3 comprises 16 residues. With 0 bases clipped from V and 6 bases from J, the junction kept 8 bases outside the gene matches. Germline CDR1 reads SGHRS; CDR2 reads YFSETQ. CDR3 in amino acids: CASSLAGASGSNEQFF. In nucleotides, the CDR3 is TGCGCCAGCAGCTTGGCCGGGGCTAGCGGGTCCAATGAGCAGTTCTTC.

The gene calls are TRBV6-1 and TRBJ1-5, with 7 positions matching TRBD1. Trimming removed 1 base from V and 6 bases from J; junction bases left unmatched: 3. Germline CDR1 and CDR2: MNHNS and SASEGT. There are 14 residues in the CDR3. The DNA for the CDR3 is TGTGCCAGCAGTGAAGTGAGACAGGGTCAGCCCCAGCATTTT. Its translation is CASSEVRQGQPQHF.

This rearrangement joins TRBV7-2 to TRBJ2-5, with TRBD2 matching over 8 bases. CDR3 length equals 15 residues. Trimming cost V 5 bases and J 3 bases; bases outside gene matches: 8. Per the germline V gene, CDR1 is SGHTA and CDR2 is FQGNSA. CDR3 nucleotide sequence: TGTGCCAGCAGCCCTGGAGCGGGGGCGGAAGAGACCCAGTACTTC. Residues: CASSPGAGAEETQYF.

DNA for the CDR3: TGCGCCAGCAGTAATCTAGCGGGAGCCAAATTGGGCTCCTACAATGAGCAGTTCTTC. Its translation: CASSNLAGAKLGSYNEQFF. This chain links TRBV5-1 with TRBJ2-1; 10 nucleotides align to TRBD2. Germline loops: CDR1 SGHRS, CDR2 YFSETQ. J gave up 0 bases and V 5 bases, and 14 bases lay outside the gene matches. The CDR3 is 19 residues long.

V and J are TRBV6-1 and TRBJ1-2; D gene uncertain. CDR3 length: 15 amino acids. CDR1 and CDR2 (germline): MNHNS, SASEGT. Trimming took off 2 bases at V and 5 bases at J, with 15 bases between the two ends. The CDR3 here is CASSENSAGRYGYTF. The CDR3 nucleotides are TGTGCCAGCAGTGAAAACTCGGCAGGTCGATATGGCTACACCTTC.

The CDR3 here is CASSLVPSGRANEQFF. CDR3 in DNA: TGCGCCAGCAGCTTGGTACCCAGCGGGAGGGCCAATGAGCAGTTCTTC. The J gene is TRBJ2-1, the V gene TRBV5-1, with 10 bases matching TRBD2. Trimming cost V 0 bases and J 6 bases; bases outside gene matches: 6. Germline CDR1 SGHRS, CDR2 YFSETQ. The CDR3 runs to 16 residues.

This chain links TRBV2 with TRBJ2-7; 7 bases are a match to TRBD1. Per germline, CDR1 SNHLY and CDR2 FYNNEI. The J segment lost 3 bases and the V segment lost 6 bases, leaving 2 bases of the junction unmatched. The CDR3 runs 12 residues. The CDR3 loop reads CASSRQGYEQYF. CDR3 bases: TGTGCCAGCAGCCGACAGGGCTACGAGCAGTACTTC.

About this clone itself: One junction end disagrees with the germline gene, perhaps due to a read error. The chain uses TRBV4-1 and TRBJ2-1; maybe TRBD1 (5 bases). The CDR3 length is 13 residues. Germline values: CDR1 MGHRA, CDR2 YSYEKL. The CDR3 loop is CASSQDTGRSRVF. In nucleotides, the CDR3 is TGCGCCAGCAGCCAAGATACAGGCCGTAGCAGAGTCTTC.

The chain links TRBV10-1 to TRBJ1-1; the D gene is possibly TRBD1 (5 bases). In germline, CDR1 is WNHNN, CDR2 SYGVQD (reference sequence). V dropped 3 bases and J dropped 5 bases, with 10 bases sitting between them. The CDR3 runs to 13 residues. The CDR3 loop is CASSDGRATEAFF. DNA of the CDR3: TGCGCCAGCAGTGACGGCAGGGCTACTGAAGCTTTCTTT.

The chain couples TRBV29-1 to TRBJ2-7; 8 bases agree with TRBD2. Germline CDR1 SQVTM, CDR2 ANQGSEA. With V trimmed by 4 bases and J by 2 bases, 1 base remained unmatched. The CDR3 consists of 12 residues. CDR3 sequence reads: CSVVGLAYEQYF. DNA of the CDR3: TGCAGCGTTGTGGGACTAGCCTACGAGCAGTACTTC.

The chain is built from TRBV19 and TRBJ1-1; 8 nucleotides align to TRBD1. The CDR3 is 14 residues long. V lost 5 bases, J lost 7 bases, and 9 bases stayed unmatched. From germline, CDR1 is LNHDA and CDR2 SQIVND (reference sequence). Here the CDR3 reads CASSPGQGRDEAFF. The DNA of the CDR3 is TGTGCCAGTAGTCCCGGACAGGGTAGGGATGAAGCTTTCTTT.

V and J are TRBV2 and TRBJ1-2; the D is unclear. The CDR3 is made up of 12 amino acids. Trimming cost V 4 bases and J 4 bases, with 7 bases left between them. CDR1 is SNHLY and CDR2 is FYNNEI in the germline V gene. For the CDR3, the DNA is TGTGCCAGCAGTGGGTTTAGCTATGGCTACACCTTC. It codes for CASSGFSYGYTF.

The genes are TRBV19 and TRBJ2-1, with D perhaps TRBD1 (5 bases). Per the germline V gene, CDR1 is LNHDA and CDR2 is SQIVND (reference sequence). V shed 5 bases and J shed 9 bases, with 11 bases lying between them. The CDR3 is made up of 12 amino acids. The CDR3 is CASSAAGPEQFF. The CDR3 DNA reads as TGTGCCAGTAGTGCGGCAGGGCCTGAGCAGTTCTTC.

The V and J genes are TRBV29-1 and TRBJ2-7; 13 bases align to TRBD2. There are 18 residues in the CDR3. Germline CDR1 SQVTM, CDR2 ANQGSEA. V was clipped by 4 bases and J by 3 bases; unmatched bases: 15. CDR3 protein: CSVVPGTSGMGGFYEQYF. The CDR3 DNA reads as TGCAGCGTTGTCCCCGGGACTAGCGGGATGGGGGGTTTCTACGAGCAGTACTTC.

This sequence joins TRBV27 and TRBJ1-1; possibly TRBD1 for D (5 bases). V was pared by 6 bases and J by 1 base, with 9 bases between. The germline CDR1 and CDR2 sequences are MNHEY and SMNVEV (reference sequence). The CDR3 covers 13 residues. The CDR3, as DNA: TGTGCCAGCAGCGGCCAGGGGAACACTGAAGCTTTCTTT. This sequence encodes CASSGQGNTEAFF.

The chain links TRBV5-4 to TRBJ1-2; no firm D call. Trimming cost V 5 bases and J 3 bases, with 11 bases left between them. Per germline, CDR1 SGHNT and CDR2 YYREEE (reference sequence). The CDR3 has 13 residues. The CDR3 sequence: CASSSDTYYGYTF. The CDR3, as DNA: TGTGCCAGCAGTTCCGACACCTACTATGGCTACACCTTC.

The chain has TRBV28 and TRBJ1-4; D perhaps matches TRBD1 (5 bases). This CDR3 region has 14 residues. Germline V gene lookup returns CDR1 MDHEN and CDR2 SYDVKM. V dropped 1 base and J dropped 8 bases, with 11 bases sitting between them. CDR3 residues: CASSLYAGGEKLFF. CDR3 nucleotide sequence: TGTGCCAGCAGTTTATACGCTGGGGGGGAAAAACTGTTTTTT.

The chain employs TRBV5-5 and TRBJ2-7; 10 bases are shared with TRBD2. V trimming: 6 bases; J trimming: 6 bases; junction bases outside the gene matches: 9. The CDR3 is 14 amino acids. Germline V lookup: CDR1 SGHKS, CDR2 YYEKEE (reference sequence). The CDR3 here is CASNALAGRGEQYF. CDR3 bases: TGTGCCAGCAACGCACTAGCGGGGCGGGGCGAGCAGTACTTC. The whole variable domain, filled in from reference TRBV5-5 and TRBJ2-7, reads DAGVTQSPTHLIKTRGQQVTLRCSPISGHKSVSWYQQVLGQGPQFIFQYYEKEERGRGNFPDRFSARQFPNYSSELNVNALLLGDSALYLCASNALAGRGEQYFGPGTRLTVT.

This clone has only one observation. This sequence joins TRBV7-9 and TRBJ2-1; 7 bases align to TRBD2. Germline-derived CDR1 and CDR2 are SEHNR and FQNEAQ (reference sequence). The CDR3 runs 15 residues. The J segment lost 7 bases and the V segment lost 3 bases, leaving 9 bases of the junction unmatched. The CDR3, as DNA: TGTGCCAGCAGCTTGGAGAGCGGGATGAGGAATGAGCAGTTCTTC. Its translation: CASSLESGMRNEQFF.

The chain is built from TRBV6-2 or TRBV6-3 and TRBJ2-3; TRBD2 matches 8 bases. V shed 0 bases, J shed 0 bases, and the junction held 8 bases outside the gene matches. The germline CDR1 and CDR2 sequences are MNHEY and SVGEGT. The CDR3 is 18 residues long. CDR3 region: CASSYSISGATSTDTQYF. For the CDR3, the DNA is TGTGCCAGCAGTTACTCGATTAGCGGGGCCACTAGCACAGATACGCAGTATTTT.

This chain uses TRBV7-9 with TRBJ1-6; a possible D gene is TRBD1 (6 bases). Germline V gene data show CDR1 as SEHNR and CDR2 as FQNEAQ (reference sequence). The CDR3 loop spans 14 amino acids. Between the trimmed V and J ends, which lost 3 bases and 8 bases, there was a span of 11 bases. For the CDR3, the DNA is TGTGCCAGCAGCTTGACGGACAGTGATTCACCCCTCCACTTT. This encodes CASSLTDSDSPLHF. Based on the CDR3 plus reference TRBV7-9 and TRBJ1-6, the full variable domain is DTGVSQNPRHKITKRGQNVTFRCDPISEHNRLYWYRQTLGQGPEFLTYFQNEAQLEKSRLLSDRFSAERPKGSFSTLEIQRTEQGDSAMYLCASSLTDSDSPLHFGNGTRLTVT.

J is TRBJ2-3 and V is TRBV11-2; D might be TRBD2 (6 bases). The CDR3 has 15 amino acids. The V end lost 10 bases, the J end lost 2 bases, and 19 bases lay between the germline ends. CDR1 is SGHAT and CDR2 is FQNNGV in the germline V gene. The CDR3 bases are TGTGCCACCCAGTGGAGGGGACTCCACACAGATACGCAGTATTTT. Protein product: CATQWRGLHTDTQYF.